The sequence of this TCR beta chain was determined in a study of post-analysis software for immune sequencing data. Study outcomes and limitations: Included in a set of about five TRBV segments more frequent in patients than controls were TRBV5-6, TRBV5-1 and TRBV20-1. Analysis by F measure revealed that same-batch samples clustered strongly together.

The CDR3 is 16 residues long. Between the trimmed V and J ends, which lost 5 bases and 8 bases, there was a span of 22 bases. Germline V gene lookup returns CDR1 SGHNT and CDR2 YENEEA. Unique molecular identifiers were carried by the TCR beta cDNA libraries. Starting from approximately 1 to 10 million T cells, the study yielded approximately 500,000 cDNA molecules. TCRdb called the PCR reads again in MiXCR, with one record for every CDR3 protein. The sample lists approximately 690,000 distinct CDR3 sequences, 55% to 60% occurring once. Of note for this clonotype: The antigen is not known.

The source of this sequence is a girl aged 2 to 9 with multiple sclerosis. The sequencing sample was made of blood. The V and J genes are TRBV11-3 and TRBJ2-1, with D perhaps matching TRBD1 or TRBD2 (5 bases each). CDR3 residues: CASSTRYGTARDEQFF. DNA for the CDR3: TGTGCCAGCAGCACCCGTTACGGGACGGCTCGGGATGAGCAGTTCTTC.